The T cell receptor beta chain under discussion was sequenced for a study of T cell responses to AZD1222 COVID-19 vaccine. Study outcomes and limitations: The breadth and depth of Spike-specific TCRs increased once two AZD1222 doses had been given.

Points on this clone: The antigen remains undetermined.

Assay used: immunoSEQ multiplex PCR; TCRdb lists only in-frame clones, some missing. The sample carries 100,000 to 150,000 clones, over 75% recorded once. Germline CDR1 reads LGHDT; CDR2 reads YNNKEL (reference sequence). Trimming took 6 bases from V and 5 from J, leaving 15 bases between them. This CDR3 has 14 residues. This receptor was taken from an adult in good health. Source: peripheral blood, taken on day 0 of MenACWY control vaccination. V and J are TRBV3-1 (or the pseudogene TRBV3-2) and TRBJ2-3; unclear D gene. CDR3 nucleotide sequence: TGTGCCAGCAGAAGAGGTCTTGCTAGAGATACGCAGTATTTT. Protein product: CASRRGLARDTQYF.